This TCR beta chain was sequenced for a study of blood T cells in healthy people across ages. Whole-study results and caveats: A strong correlation was found between TCR beta diversity and the percentage of naive T cells.

Then a second PCR, running roughly 7 to 12 cycles, was carried out with a sample-barcoded 5' primer and a J-beta primer mix. Unique molecular identifiers of 12 random nucleotides labeled each cDNA. TCRdb reprocessed the 5' RACE reads via MiXCR and lists one record per CDR3 protein. This sample has some 790,000 distinct CDR3 sequences, with under 35% found just once. The germline V gene encodes CDR1 SGHTA and CDR2 FQGNSA. V was clipped by 3 bases and J by 8 bases; unmatched bases: 11. CDR3 length: 18 amino acids. This clonotype has more than one count but fewer than ten. The antigen is undetermined. Drawing of peripheral blood yielded about 9.8 milliliters from each donor. Total RNA, at least 6 micrograms per sample, was extracted from PBMCs.

The material sequenced was blood. This sequence originates from a woman at least 80 years old in good health. The rearrangement links TRBV7-2 to TRBJ2-1, with 15 bases that match TRBD2. This chain's CDR3 is CASSFGLAGGRKNDEQFF. CDR3 nucleotide sequence: TGTGCCAGCAGCTTCGGACTAGCGGGGGGGCGAAAGAACGATGAGCAGTTCTTC.